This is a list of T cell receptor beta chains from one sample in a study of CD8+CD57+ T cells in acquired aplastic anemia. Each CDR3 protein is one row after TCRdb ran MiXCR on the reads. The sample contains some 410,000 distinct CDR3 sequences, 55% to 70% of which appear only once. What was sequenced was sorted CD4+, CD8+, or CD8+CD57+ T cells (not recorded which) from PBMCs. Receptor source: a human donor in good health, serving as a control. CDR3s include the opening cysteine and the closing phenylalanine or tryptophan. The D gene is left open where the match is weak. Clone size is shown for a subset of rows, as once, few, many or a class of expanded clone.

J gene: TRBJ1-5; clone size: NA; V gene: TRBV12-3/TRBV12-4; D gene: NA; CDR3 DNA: TGTGCCAGCATAATAGGGTTGAAAGGTGGTAGCAATCAGCCCCAGCATTTT; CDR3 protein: CASIIGLKGGSNQPQHF
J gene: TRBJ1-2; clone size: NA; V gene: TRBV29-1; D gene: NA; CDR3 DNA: TGCAGCGTTGGTCTGACTGGCTATGGCTACACCTTC; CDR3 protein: CSVGLTGYGYTF
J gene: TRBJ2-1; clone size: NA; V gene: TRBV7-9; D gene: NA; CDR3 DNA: TGTGCCAGCATGGGCCTTAGCTCCTACAATGAGCGGTTCTTC; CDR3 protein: CASMGLSSYNERFF
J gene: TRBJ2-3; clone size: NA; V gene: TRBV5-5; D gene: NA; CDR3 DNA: TGTGCCAGCAGCTTGGCCGCATCAGGGGTCGCCACAGATACGCAGTATTTT; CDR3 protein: CASSLAASGVATDTQYF
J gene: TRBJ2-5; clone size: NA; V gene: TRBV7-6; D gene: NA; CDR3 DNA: TGTGCCAGCAGCTTAACGACAGTCCAACAGACCCACTACTACTTC; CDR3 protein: CASSLTTVQQTHYYF
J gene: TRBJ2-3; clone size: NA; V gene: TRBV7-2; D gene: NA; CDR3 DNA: TGTGCCAGCATCAAGCGACTGGGGGCCGATGCGCTGTCTTTT; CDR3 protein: CASIKRLGADALSF
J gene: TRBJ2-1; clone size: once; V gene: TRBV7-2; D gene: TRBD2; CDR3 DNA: TGCGCCAGCAGCGTGTCTCGGGGGGGCATCGACAATGAGCAGTTCTTC; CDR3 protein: CASSVSRGGIDNEQFF
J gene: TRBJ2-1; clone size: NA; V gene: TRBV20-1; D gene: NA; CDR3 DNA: TGCAGTGCCGCAAGGAGTCATGAAGCTTACAATGAGCAGTTCTTC; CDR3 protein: CSAARSHEAYNEQFF
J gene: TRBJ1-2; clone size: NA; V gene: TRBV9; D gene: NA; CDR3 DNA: TGTGCCAGCAGCCTGGCAGGGGACTATGGCTACACCGGCTACACCTTC; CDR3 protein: CASSLAGDYGYTGYTF
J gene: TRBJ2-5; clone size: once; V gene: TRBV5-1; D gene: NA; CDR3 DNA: TGTGCCAGCAGCGTAGGGCTAGAGGGGACCCAGTACTTC; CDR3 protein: CASSVGLEGTQYF
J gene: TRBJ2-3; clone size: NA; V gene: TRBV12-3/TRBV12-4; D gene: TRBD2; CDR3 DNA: TGTGCCAGCACTATATCCCCTAGCGGGGGGCGCACAGATACGCAGTATTTT; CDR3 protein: CASTISPSGGRTDTQYF
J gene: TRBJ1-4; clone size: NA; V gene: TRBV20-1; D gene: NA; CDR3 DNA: TGCAGTGCTAGAGATTCCCGGCGAGATGAAAAACTGTTTTTT; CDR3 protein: CSARDSRRDEKLFF
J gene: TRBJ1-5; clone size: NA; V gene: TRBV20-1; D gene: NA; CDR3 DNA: TGCAGTGCTCACCGGGACAACAATCAGCCCCAGCATTTT; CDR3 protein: CSAHRDNNQPQHF
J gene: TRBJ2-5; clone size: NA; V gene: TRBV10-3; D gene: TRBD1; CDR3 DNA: TGTGCCAGCCTGCCGGGACAGGGGTACCAAGAGACCCAGTACTTC; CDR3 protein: CASLPGQGYQETQYF
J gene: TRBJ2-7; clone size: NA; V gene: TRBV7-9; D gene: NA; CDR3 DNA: TGTGCCAGCAGCGTAGTAGGAGGCAGAGCGAAGTATTTC; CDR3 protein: CASSVVGGRAKYF
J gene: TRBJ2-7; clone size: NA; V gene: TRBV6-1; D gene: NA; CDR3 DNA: TGTGCCAGCAGTGAAAGTTTTGGCGAGGGCCACGAGCAGTACTTC; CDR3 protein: CASSESFGEGHEQYF
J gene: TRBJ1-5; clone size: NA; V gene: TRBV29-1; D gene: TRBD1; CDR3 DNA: TGCAGCGTGGGGGACAGGGATCAGCCCCAGCATTTT; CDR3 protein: CSVGDRDQPQHF
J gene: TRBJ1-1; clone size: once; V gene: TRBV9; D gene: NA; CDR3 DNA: TGTGCCAGCAGCAGGGTACAGGAGGAAAAAGCCTTT; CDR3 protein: CASSRVQEEKAF
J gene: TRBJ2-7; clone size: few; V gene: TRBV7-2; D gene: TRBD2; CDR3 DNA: TGTGCCAGCAGCTATCGTCGGGACTACAACCCACCCTCCGAGCAGTACTTC; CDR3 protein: CASSYRRDYNPPSEQYF
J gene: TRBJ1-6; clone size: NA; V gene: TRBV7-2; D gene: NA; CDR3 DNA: TGTGCCAGCAGCTTAGGGGCAACTAATTCACCCCTACACCTCCACTTT; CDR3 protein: CASSLGATNSPLHLHF
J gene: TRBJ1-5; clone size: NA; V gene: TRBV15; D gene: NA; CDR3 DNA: TGTGCCACCAGCAGAAATGTGGGAGAGGAGACGTATCAGCCCCAGCACTTT; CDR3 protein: CATSRNVGEETYQPQHF
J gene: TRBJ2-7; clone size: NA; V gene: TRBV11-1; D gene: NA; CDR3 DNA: TGTGCCAGCAGCGCAGCTTCAGGGGCCTACGAGCAGTACTTC; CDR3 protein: CASSAASGAYEQYF
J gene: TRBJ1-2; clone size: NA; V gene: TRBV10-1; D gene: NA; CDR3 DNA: TGTGCCAGCAGGACCGGGACACTGCACCATGGCGACACTTTT; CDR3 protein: CASRTGTLHHGDTF
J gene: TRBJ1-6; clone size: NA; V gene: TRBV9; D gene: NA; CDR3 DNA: TGTGCCAGCAGCCACCCAGGCGACTATGGTTACACCCTCCACTTT; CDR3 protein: CASSHPGDYGYTLHF
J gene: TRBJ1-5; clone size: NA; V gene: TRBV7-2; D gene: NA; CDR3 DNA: TGCGCCAGCAGCCTAGAAGGGGACTGTCAGCACCAGCATTTT; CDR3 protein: CASSLEGDCQHQHF
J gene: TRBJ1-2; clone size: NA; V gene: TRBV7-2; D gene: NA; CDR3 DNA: TGTGCCAGCAGCTTACAATACAGGAATTATGGATACTCCTTC; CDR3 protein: CASSLQYRNYGYSF
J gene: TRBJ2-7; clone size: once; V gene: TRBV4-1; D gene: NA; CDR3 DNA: TGCGCCAGCATCTGGCCCCACTACGAGCAGTACTTC; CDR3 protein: CASIWPHYEQYF
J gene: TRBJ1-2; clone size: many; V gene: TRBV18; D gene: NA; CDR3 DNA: TGTGCCAGCTCACCTGAAACGGAGCTTAACTATGGCTACACCTTC; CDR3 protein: CASSPETELNYGYTF
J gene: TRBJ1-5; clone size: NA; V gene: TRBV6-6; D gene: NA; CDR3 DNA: TGTGCCAGCAGGGAGACACAGGAGCAGCCCCAGCATTTT; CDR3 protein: CASRETQEQPQHF
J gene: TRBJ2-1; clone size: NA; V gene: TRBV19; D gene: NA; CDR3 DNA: TGTGCCAGTAGTGCGTCGTCGGGGGCTACCGGACCCAGTGAGCAGTTCTTC; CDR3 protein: CASSASSGATGPSEQFF
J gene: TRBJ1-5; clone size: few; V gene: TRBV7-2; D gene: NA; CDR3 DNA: TGTGCCAGCAGCTCCCAGGGAGGGGATCAGCCCCAGCACCAGCATTTT; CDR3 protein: CASSSQGGDQPQHQHF
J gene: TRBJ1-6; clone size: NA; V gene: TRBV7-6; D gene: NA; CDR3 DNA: TGTGCCAGCAGCAGCCAGGGCACAACAGCACCCCTCCACTTT; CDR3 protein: CASSSQGTTAPLHF
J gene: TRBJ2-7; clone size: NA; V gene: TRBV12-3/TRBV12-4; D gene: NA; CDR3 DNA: TGTGCCAGCAGTTCATCATCCAGGGGGGCACAAGAGACCTTC; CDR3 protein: CASSSSSRGAQETF